The clone carrying this T cell receptor beta chain was counted only a few times. Its target is not known. TCRdb independently ran MiXCR on the 5' RACE reads; one entry per CDR3 protein. The sample includes about 470,000 distinct CDR3 sequences, roughly a quarter of them seen just once. V was pared by 2 bases and J by 5 bases, with 15 bases between. The CDR3 spans 15 residues. CDR1 SGHTA and CDR2 FQGNSA come from the germline V gene. The sample originates from a study of identical twins. Overall study findings and caveats: A partial confounding effect on zero-insertion analyses could come from invariant MAIT and iNKT cells. Monozygotic twins shared more out-of-frame TCR alpha than recombination models predicted.

These data are also associated with another study on T cells expressing NK-cell markers.

This chain links TRBV7-2 with TRBJ2-5; D is possibly TRBD2 (6 bases). Sequenced material: CD4+ T cells sorted from blood. The receptor's source is a woman under 30 in good health. The DNA for the CDR3 is TGTGCCAGCAGCTTATCGGGACTTCAGCGGGAGACCCAGTACTTC. Amino acids: CASSLSGLQRETQYF.